Below, 3 T cell receptor beta chains from the same sample are listed, as sequenced in a study of molecular identifiers for immune sequencing clone quantification. Via MiXCR, TCRdb re-called the PCR reads, giving one row per CDR3 protein. The table includes about 68,000 distinct CDR3 sequences, around a sixth detected once. Sequencing used naive CD8+ T cells from blood, with Jurkat cell RNA spiked in. Subset meaning: FACS-sorted CD8+CD4-CCR7+CD45RA+ naive T cells. The receptors originated from a human donor in good health. Some libraries in this study had Jurkat cell RNA spiked in.

This clonotype has ten or more counts. V usage is TRBV5-1 and J usage is TRBJ2-7; 7 nucleotides line up with TRBD1. J was trimmed by 3 bases and V by 1 base; bases with no gene match: 4. CDR1 is SGHRS and CDR2 is YFSETQ in the germline V gene. The CDR3 extends over 14 amino acids. CDR3 sequence reads: CASSLRQGFYEQYF. The CDR3 DNA is TGCGCCAGCAGCTTGCGACAGGGATTCTACGAGCAGTACTTC.

The chain is built from TRBV4-1 and TRBJ2-7; TRBD2 matches at 12 bases. J lost 1 base, V lost 1 base, and 5 bases had no gene match. This CDR3 contains 17 residues. CDR1 is MGHRA, CDR2 YSYEKL, per germline. CDR3 loop: CASSQGLAGVISYEQYF. DNA for the CDR3: TGCGCCAGCAGCCAAGGACTAGCGGGAGTAATATCCTACGAGCAGTACTTC.

This clonotype has more than one count but fewer than ten. One base away lies a much larger clone, so this may be a sequencing read error. This sequence joins TRBV5-1 and TRBJ2-7; D is ambiguous. Germline-derived CDR1 and CDR2 are SGHRS and YFSETQ. Trimming took off 4 bases at V and 2 bases at J, with 19 bases between the two ends. The CDR3 is 16 amino acids. CDR3 sequence reads: CASSLFLGQDTYEQYF. CDR3 DNA: TGCGCCAGCAGCCTCTTCCTTGGCCAAGACACCTACGAGCAGTACTTC.